The subject of this entry is one TCR beta chain. Its matching antigen is unknown. The donors were healthy bone marrow donors. The study sampled nominally healthy donors, though unrecorded immune exposures were likely. This CDR3 has 16 amino acids. Unmatched junction bases numbered 10, after V lost 5 bases and J lost 6 bases. Germline CDR1 reads LNHDA; CDR2 reads SQIVND (reference sequence). 13 Jbeta primers and 60 Vbeta primers were used for the PCR. Only in-frame clones appear in the TCRdb table, and some are missing; sequencing was by immunoSEQ multiplex PCR. The sample shows roughly 160,000 clones, about four fifths of them seen only once. This specimen belongs to a study of cytomegalovirus exposure and HLA in healthy donors. The study's findings and limits: CMV antigen specificity of a few CMV-associated chains was confirmed in vitro. Later analysis identified a missense DCLRE1C variant that was linked to TCR beta V- and J-gene trimming.

The sample taken for sequencing was PBMCs. The sequence was obtained from a woman aged 45-59 years in good health and CMV-seropositive. The rearrangement uses TRBV19 and TRBJ2-1, with TRBD2 matching 10 bases. The CDR3 sequence: CASSFLAGADANEQFF. The CDR3 bases are TGTGCCAGTAGTTTTCTAGCGGGAGCAGATGCCAATGAGCAGTTCTTC. Drawing the rest from reference TRBV19 and TRBJ2-1, the complete variable domain is DGGITQSPKYLFRKEGQNVTLSCEQNLNHDAMYWYRQDPGQGLRLIYYSQIVNDFQKGDIAEGYSVSREKKESFPLTVTSAQKNPTAFYLCASSFLAGADANEQFFGPGTRLTVL.